These T cell receptor beta chains were read from a single sample in a study of blood T cell repertoires in COVID-19. Clones were read by immunoSEQ multiplex PCR, and TCRdb kept only the in-frame ones, dropping some. The table records 100,000 to 150,000 clones, more than 70% of them present only once. Sequenced: peripheral blood. These TCRs come from a human donor in a cohort sampled during active COVID-19. Each CDR3 is given with its conserved first and last residue. The D gene is left open where the match is weak. Clone size is shown for a subset of rows, as once, few, many or a class of expanded clone.

J gene,D gene,V gene,clone size,CDR3 protein,CDR3 DNA
TRBJ2-3,TRBD1,TRBV7-9,.,CASSLPGQNTDTQYF,TGTGCCAGCAGCTTGCCGGGACAGAACACAGATACGCAGTATTTT
TRBJ2-7,.,TRBV10-3,.,CAIAGGDSYEQYF,TGTGCCATCGCGGGCGGGGATTCCTACGAGCAGTACTTC
TRBJ1-2,TRBD1,TRBV15,.,CATSINGQDYGYTF,TGTGCCACCAGCATCAACGGACAGGACTATGGCTACACCTTC
TRBJ2-1,TRBD1,TRBV19,.,CASSIAFENRGNEQFF,TGTGCCAGTAGTATCGCTTTCGAGAACAGGGGCAATGAGCAGTTCTTC
TRBJ2-5,TRBD2,TRBV27,.,CASSRTSEHQETQYF,TGTGCCAGCAGTCGTACTAGCGAACACCAAGAGACCCAGTACTTC
TRBJ1-4,TRBD1,TRBV27,.,CASSSPQGARGEKLFF,TGTGCCAGCAGTTCGCCACAGGGGGCAAGGGGCGAAAAACTGTTTTTT
TRBJ2-7,.,TRBV4-1,.,CASSQPDRAYEQYF,TGCGCCAGCAGCCAACCGGACAGAGCCTACGAGCAGTACTTC
TRBJ2-7,TRBD2,TRBV11-3,.,CASSSGLAGTHEQYF,TGTGCCAGCAGCTCGGGACTAGCGGGAACCCACGAGCAGTACTTC
TRBJ1-4,TRBD1,TRBV10-2,.,CASSLQGLNEKLFF,TGCGCCAGCAGTCTACAGGGGCTTAATGAAAAACTGTTTTTT
TRBJ2-7,TRBD1,TRBV6-5,.,CASSYLVTGGYEQYF,TGTGCCAGCAGTTACTTGGTGACAGGGGGGTACGAGCAGTACTTC
TRBJ1-1,.,TRBV3-1/TRBV3-2,.,CASRRTGVNTEAFF,TGTGCCAGCAGGCGTACGGGGGTGAACACTGAAGCTTTCTTT
TRBJ2-2,.,TRBV6-1,.,CASSEFSGELFF,TGTGCCAGCAGTGAATTTAGCGGGGAGCTGTTTTTT
TRBJ1-2,.,TRBV30,.,CAWSSTGNYGYTF,TGTGCCTGGAGCTCTACAGGAAACTATGGCTACACCTTC
TRBJ1-5,.,TRBV27,.,CASSLSRDGQPQHF,TGTGCCAGCAGTTTGTCCAGGGATGGGCAGCCCCAGCATTTT
TRBJ2-1,.,TRBV6-5,.,CASIRSSPFDEQFF,TGTGCCAGCATTCGGTCCTCACCCTTCGATGAGCAGTTCTTC
TRBJ2-1,.,TRBV4-1,.,CASSQGQLISYNEQFF,TGCGCCAGCAGCCAAGGCCAGTTAATCTCCTACAATGAGCAGTTCTTC
TRBJ1-5,.,TRBV10-2,.,CASSVGHQNQPQHF,TGCGCCAGCAGTGTGGGCCACCAAAATCAGCCCCAGCATTTT
TRBJ2-1,.,TRBV24-1,.,CATSDHTTSGYNEQFF,TGTGCCACCAGTGATCATACGACTAGTGGCTACAATGAGCAGTTCTTC
TRBJ1-6,.,TRBV7-9,.,CASSLAGSNSPLHF,TGTGCCAGCAGCTTAGCAGGGAGCAATTCACCCCTCCACTTT
TRBJ1-4,TRBD1,TRBV7-9,.,CASSTTAGGDEKLFF,TGTGCCAGCAGCACTACCGCAGGGGGCGATGAAAAACTGTTTTTT
TRBJ2-2,.,TRBV9,.,CASSVGGVTGELFF,TGTGCCAGCAGCGTAGGGGGGGTCACCGGGGAGCTGTTTTTT
TRBJ2-3,.,TRBV28,.,CASSLLSRYSSEDTQYF,TGTGCCAGCAGTTTATTATCGCGGTACTCCTCGGAAGATACGCAGTATTTT
TRBJ2-1,.,TRBV7-8,.,CASSLYSPITSGPSSYNEQFF,TGTGCCAGCAGCTTATATTCACCCATTACCAGCGGACCGAGCTCCTACAATGAGCAGTTCTTC
TRBJ2-7,.,TRBV2,few,CASRIYGSAYEQYF,TGTGCCAGCCGCATCTACGGGAGTGCCTACGAGCAGTACTTC
TRBJ1-2,.,TRBV12-3/TRBV12-4,.,CASSLQGRDGYTF,TGTGCCAGCAGTTTACAGGGGAGAGATGGCTACACCTTC
TRBJ2-2,.,TRBV9,.,CASSVAAPGVGTGELFF,TGTGCCAGCAGCGTAGCCGCCCCGGGAGTAGGGACCGGGGAGCTGTTTTTT
TRBJ2-7,TRBD2,TRBV7-2,.,CASSLGTSGVSYEQYF,TGTGCCAGCAGCCTTGGGACTAGCGGGGTCTCCTACGAGCAGTACTTC
TRBJ2-7,TRBD1,TRBV28,.,CASSPAQGAYPYEQYF,TGTGCCAGCAGCCCAGCACAGGGGGCTTATCCTTACGAGCAGTACTTC
TRBJ1-1,.,TRBV19,.,CASSISGASGTPEAFF,TGTGCCAGTAGTATATCCGGGGCCTCGGGGACACCTGAAGCTTTCTTT
TRBJ1-4,TRBD1,TRBV7-9,.,CASSLGHGQAGEKLFF,TGTGCCAGCAGCTTAGGTCATGGACAGGCTGGTGAAAAACTGTTTTTT
TRBJ2-4,TRBD1,TRBV14,.,CASSQTGGSSKNIQYF,TGTGCCAGCAGCCAAACAGGGGGATCTTCCAAAAACATTCAGTACTTC
TRBJ1-3,.,TRBV5-4,.,CASRYDISGNTIYF,TGTGCCAGCAGATATGACATCTCTGGAAACACCATATATTTT
TRBJ2-1,TRBD2,TRBV19,.,CASKVRAGQIYNEQFF,TGTGCCAGTAAGGTTAGAGCGGGGCAGATCTACAATGAGCAGTTCTTC
TRBJ2-3,TRBD2,TRBV6-5,.,CASRSLAGVKGTQYF,TGTGCCAGCAGATCTCTAGCGGGAGTGAAGGGTACGCAGTATTTT
TRBJ2-1,TRBD1,TRBV7-8,.,CASSLVGQGTYNEQFF,TGTGCCAGCAGCTTAGTAGGACAGGGAACCTACAATGAGCAGTTCTTC
TRBJ2-1,.,TRBV7-2,.,CASSLQRLTSNEQFF,TGTGCCAGCAGCTTACAGAGACTGACTAGCAATGAGCAGTTCTTC
TRBJ2-3,.,TRBV2,.,CASAGGDTQYF,TGTGCCAGTGCTGGGGGGGATACGCAGTATTTT
TRBJ2-1,TRBD2,TRBV10-1,.,CASSDRAGGEYEQFF,TGCGCCAGCAGTGACCGAGCGGGAGGGGAATATGAGCAGTTCTTC
TRBJ2-1,.,TRBV5-8,.,CARLRQSSYNEQFF,TGTGCCAGATTGAGACAGAGCTCCTACAATGAGCAGTTCTTC
TRBJ1-5,TRBD1,TRBV28,few,CASRPQGGGNQPQHF,TGTGCCAGCAGACCACAGGGGGGTGGCAATCAGCCCCAGCATTTT
TRBJ2-6,TRBD2,TRBV4-2,.,CASSQGAAGGSGANVLTF,TGTGCCAGCAGCCAAGGGGCAGCGGGGGGCTCTGGGGCCAACGTCCTGACTTTC
TRBJ1-2,.,TRBV10-2,.,CASSAQVNYGYTF,TGCGCCAGCAGTGCACAGGTTAACTATGGCTACACCTTC
TRBJ2-5,TRBD2,TRBV7-2,.,CASSFRTSGETQYF,TGTGCCAGCAGCTTTCGGACTAGCGGAGAGACCCAGTACTTC
TRBJ2-7,.,TRBV11-2,.,CASSLRQDLPYEQYF,TGTGCCAGCAGCTTAAGACAGGATCTGCCCTACGAGCAGTACTTC
TRBJ2-7,.,TRBV30,.,CAWSDRYEQYF,TGTGCCTGGAGCGATCGGTACGAGCAGTACTTC
TRBJ2-7,.,TRBV5-4,few,CASSPIGGTEQYF,TGTGCCAGCAGCCCAATCGGGGGTACCGAGCAGTACTTC
TRBJ2-2,.,TRBV7-2,.,CASSSRDSTGELFF,TGTGCCAGCAGCTCCCGGGACTCCACCGGGGAGCTGTTTTTT
TRBJ1-4,.,TRBV18,once,CASAPSGEKLFF,TGTGCCAGCGCCCCTTCGGGTGAAAAACTGTTTTTT
TRBJ2-1,.,TRBV19,.,CASRLTGEFNEQFF,TGTGCCAGTAGGTTGACGGGAGAGTTCAATGAGCAGTTCTTC
TRBJ2-7,TRBD2,TRBV2,.,CASSSPGLAAYEQYF,TGTGCCAGCAGTTCTCCGGGACTAGCGGCCTACGAGCAGTACTTC
TRBJ2-7,.,TRBV5-1,.,CASSPRAGRSSYEQYF,TGCGCCAGCAGCCCGCGGGCGGGACGAAGCTCCTACGAGCAGTACTTC
TRBJ2-5,TRBD2,TRBV6-2/TRBV6-3,.,CASSSAEARHLLADQETQYF,TGTGCCAGCAGTTCTGCGGAAGCCAGACATTTACTAGCGGACCAAGAGACCCAGTACTTC
TRBJ1-6,.,TRBV27,.,CASSFPNSPLHF,TGTGCCAGCAGTTTTCCGAATTCACCCCTCCACTTT
TRBJ2-1,TRBD1,TRBV27,.,CASSLLTGADEQFF,TGTGCCAGCAGTTTATTGACAGGGGCGGATGAGCAGTTCTTC
TRBJ2-5,.,TRBV4-2,.,CASSQQAGQETQYF,TGTGCCAGCAGCCAGCAGGCGGGCCAAGAGACCCAGTACTTC